The clone carrying this T cell receptor beta chain was found many times. What it binds is unknown. This sample was included in a study of response to subunit inactivated influenza vaccine. Study conclusions and caveats: With each seasonal influenza vaccination, the authors suggested, few new T cells are recruited.

TCRdb ran MiXCR on the RT-PCR reads and lists one entry per CDR3 protein. The sample yields 500,000 to 600,000 distinct CDR3 sequences, 13% seen once. The CDR3 contains 16 residues. Unmatched junction bases numbered 6, after V lost 4 bases and J lost 5 bases. Germline V lookup: CDR1 SGHRS, CDR2 YFSETQ. V and J are TRBV5-1 and TRBJ2-3, with 14 positions matching TRBD2. The sequenced sample was PBMCs from blood, obtained roughly 46 days after vaccination. The source of this sequence is a man aged 45 to 65 who received an inactivated influenza vaccine. The CDR3 DNA sequence: TGCGCCAGCAGCCAGACTAGCGGGAGGGCCTTAGATACGCAGTATTTT. As protein: CASSQTSGRALDTQYF.